This T cell receptor (beta chain) was observed in a study of a mutant IDH1 vaccine in newly diagnosed glioma. Using immunoSEQ multiplex PCR, the repertoire was profiled, and TCRdb retains in-frame clones only, with some absent. The data contain about 90,000 clones, roughly 90% of them singletons. Points from the study as a whole: Whatever changes occurred in top peripheral T cell clonotypes seemed unrelated to pseudoprogression.

This CDR3 has 15 amino acids. Germline CDR1 is SGHRS and CDR2 is YFSETQ. Trimming took 0 bases from V and 3 from J, leaving 13 bases between them. Notes on this clone: Its cognate antigen is unknown.

The sample's time point: week 47, end of study. Alongside topical imiquimod, each dose of vaccine comprised 300 ug of mutant IDH1 20-mer peptide. The material sequenced was PBMCs, taken from a glioma patient whose treatment included an IDH1 peptide vaccine. V and J are TRBV5-1 and TRBJ2-7; TRBD1 might be the D (6 bases). This receptor was obtained from a woman aged 45-65 years with glioma. As DNA, the CDR3 is TGCGCCAGCAGCTTGGAACCCGGACAGTACTACGAGCAGTACTTC. As protein: CASSLEPGQYYEQYF.